The 15 T cell receptor beta chains reported below all come from one sample, sequenced in a study of OX40 agonist ivuxolimab in advanced cancers. The protocol was immunoSEQ multiplex PCR, while the TCRdb copy is restricted to in-frame clones and leaves out a portion. This table has about 59,000 clones, about 89% appearing once. The specimen comprised CD4+ or CD8+ T cells sorted from blood, sampled in a trial of the OX40 agonist ivuxolimab. The receptors shown here come from an adult with an advanced solid tumor such as melanoma, head and neck, liver or kidney cancer.

This clone was seen only a few times. V gene TRBV7-9 combines with J gene TRBJ1-1; D gene uncertain. The CDR3 is 13 residues long. V shed 6 bases and J shed 0 bases, with 8 bases lying between them. Germline V gene data show CDR1 as SEHNR and CDR2 as FQNEAQ (reference sequence). CDR3 sequence: CASRPDLNTEAFF. CDR3 DNA sequence: TGTGCCAGCAGGCCAGACCTGAACACTGAAGCTTTCTTT.

This clone is medium-sized. The chain recombines TRBV5-1 with TRBJ1-1, with D uncertain. Germline V gene lookup returns CDR1 SGHRS and CDR2 YFSETQ. Trimming pared 1 base from V and 5 bases from J, leaving 12 bases between. There are 14 residues in the CDR3. CDR3 in amino acids: CASSLFGVGTEAFF. Written as DNA, the CDR3 is TGCGCCAGCAGCTTGTTCGGGGTTGGGACTGAAGCTTTCTTT.

This clone was seen just once. The chain has TRBV6-1 and TRBJ1-5, with TRBD1 as a possible D gene (6 bases). The CDR3 is made up of 15 amino acids. Germline loops: CDR1 MNHNS, CDR2 SASEGT. Trimming took off 2 bases at V and 2 bases at J, with 10 bases between the two ends. The CDR3 DNA reads as TGTGCCAGCAGTGAACTGGCAGGGGGCAATCAGCCCCAGCATTTT. The encoded protein is CASSELAGGNQPQHF.

The chain carries TRBV6-1 and TRBJ1-2; 11 bases line up with TRBD1. Germline assignment: CDR1 MNHNS and CDR2 SASEGT. This CDR3 is built from 15 residues. V was clipped by 3 bases and J by 5 bases; unmatched bases: 5. The CDR3 loop reads CASSDRTGGAYGYTF. For the CDR3, the DNA is TGTGCCAGCAGTGATAGGACAGGGGGCGCATATGGCTACACCTTC.

This clone was counted a few times. The chain recombines TRBV6-6 with TRBJ1-3; D uncertain. Trimming took 10 bases from V and 0 from J, leaving 7 bases between them. The CDR3 length is 12 residues. CDR1 MNHNY and CDR2 SVGAGI come from the germline V gene (reference sequence). The CDR3 DNA is TGTGCCACCGCGAGCTCTGGAAACACCATATATTTT. Amino acid sequence: CATASSGNTIYF.

This chain links TRBV6-6 with TRBJ2-5; TRBD2 matches at 8 bases. The V gene's germline CDR1 is MNHNY and CDR2 SVGAGI (reference sequence). The CDR3 is made up of 15 amino acids. V lost 6 bases to trimming and J lost 3 bases; unmatched junction nucleotides: 9. CDR3 bases: TGTGCCAGCAGCTCCACTAGCGGCGGGAAAGAGACCCAGTACTTC. Residues: CASSSTSGGKETQYF.

This rearrangement joins TRBV9 to TRBJ2-1, with D hard to call. V shed 0 bases and J shed 3 bases, with 10 bases lying between them. Germline lookup yields CDR1 SGDLS and CDR2 YYNGEE. This CDR3 contains 15 residues. The CDR3 region is CASSVVAGLYNEQFF. The CDR3, as DNA: TGTGCCAGCAGCGTAGTTGCAGGCCTCTACAATGAGCAGTTCTTC.

V and J are TRBV5-1 and TRBJ2-4; 7 bases line up with TRBD2. This CDR3 has 14 residues. Germline V gene sequence: CDR1 SGHRS, CDR2 YFSETQ. The V segment lost 4 bases and the J segment 12 bases; nucleotides outside the gene matches: 13. The CDR3 region has the DNA TGCGCCAGCAGCCTCCTCGGGACGGGAGGAGATCAGTACTTC. Translated, it gives CASSLLGTGGDQYF. Drawing the rest from reference TRBV5-1 and TRBJ2-4, the complete variable domain is KAGVTQTPRYLIKTRGQQVTLSCSPISGHRSVSWYQQTPGQGLQFLFEYFSETQRNKGNFPGRFSGRQFSNSRSEMNVSTLELGDSALYLCASSLLGTGGDQYFGAGTRLSVL.

The chain uses TRBV27 and TRBJ2-1; 11 nucleotides match TRBD2. Germline CDR1 MNHEY, CDR2 SMNVEV (reference sequence). J was trimmed by 4 bases and V by 6 bases; bases with no gene match: 8. The CDR3 spans 16 residues. CDR3 protein: CASRPLAGGTYNEQFF. In DNA, the CDR3 is TGTGCCAGCAGACCTCTAGCGGGAGGTACATACAATGAGCAGTTCTTC.

In its sample, this clone was seen a few times. The chain recombines TRBV14 with TRBJ2-7, with D uncertain. CDR3 length equals 16 residues. Germline lookup yields CDR1 SGHDN and CDR2 FVKESK. The V end lost 0 bases, the J end lost 1 base, and 13 bases lay between the germline ends. For the CDR3, the DNA is TGTGCCAGCAGCCAAGATTTTACGGTTCATTCCTACGAGCAGTACTTC. Encoded protein: CASSQDFTVHSYEQYF. Full variable domain (missing parts from reference TRBV14 and TRBJ2-7): EAGVTQFPSHSVIEKGQTVTLRCDPISGHDNLYWYRRVMGKEIKFLLHFVKESKQDESGMPNNRFLAERTGGTYSTLKVQPAELEDSGVYFCASSQDFTVHSYEQYFGPGTRLTVT.

Notes on this clone: Distinct nucleotide sequences in the sample also encode this CDR3. J is TRBJ1-4 and V is TRBV5-6; D is uncertain. In germline, CDR1 is SGHDT, CDR2 YYEEEE. The CDR3 spans 15 residues. V gave up 0 bases and J gave up 7 bases, with 13 bases separating them. Here the CDR3 DNA reads TGTGCCAGCAGCTTGGGGGCAGGAGGCAGTGAAAAACTGTTTTTT. It codes for CASSLGAGGSEKLFF. The full variable domain, its missing parts supplied by reference TRBV5-6 and TRBJ1-4, is DAGVTQSPTHLIKTRGQQVTLRCSPKSGHDTVSWYQQALGQGPQFIFQYYEEEERQRGNFPDRFSGHQFPNYSSELNVNALLLGDSALYLCASSLGAGGSEKLFFGSGTQLSVL.

The V gene is TRBV6-1, the J gene TRBJ1-1; no firm D call. CDR1 MNHNS and CDR2 SASEGT come from the germline V gene. Trimming left V 4 bases short and J 1 base short, with 13 bases between. CDR3 length: 15 amino acids. The CDR3 protein is CASSGIWRPNTEAFF. The CDR3 DNA sequence: TGTGCCAGCAGTGGCATCTGGAGGCCGAACACTGAAGCTTTCTTT.

The CDR3 DNA follows: TGTGCCACCAGCAGAGGAAGGGGACAGGGGAGGTCTGGAAACACCATATATTTT. Translating it yields CATSRGRGQGRSGNTIYF. This rearrangement joins TRBV15 to TRBJ1-3, with TRBD1 identical over 10 bases. After removal of 1 base from V and 1 base from J, the junction contained 7 bases not matched to a gene. CDR1 LNHNV and CDR2 YYDKDF come from the germline V gene (reference sequence). The CDR3 contains 18 residues. Together with reference TRBV15 and TRBJ1-3, the CDR3 gives the full variable domain: DAMVIQNPRYQVTQFGKPVTLSCSQTLNHNVMYWYQQKSSQAPKLLFHYYDKDFNNEADTPDNFQSRRPNTSFCFLDIRSPGLGDTAMYLCATSRGRGQGRSGNTIYFGEGSWLTVV.

This clone appeared a few times. The rearrangement links TRBV5-6 to TRBJ2-3; D may be TRBD2 (5 bases). Deletions cut 4 bases from V and 6 bases from J, with 18 bases between. Germline CDR1 reads SGHDT; CDR2 reads YYEEEE. The CDR3 runs to 15 residues. The CDR3 sequence is CASSSASIRGDTQYF. For the CDR3, the DNA is TGTGCCAGCAGCAGCGCTAGCATAAGAGGGGATACGCAGTATTTT.

A few counts support this clone. The chain has TRBV5-1 and TRBJ2-2, with TRBD2 identical over 11 bases. Looked up from germline, CDR1 is SGHRS and CDR2 is YFSETQ. The CDR3 consists of 18 residues. Germline trimming cut 4 bases from V and 2 bases from J; bases unmatched to any gene: 10. The CDR3 bases are TGCGCCAGCAGCCCGACGAGTCTAGCGGGGGGAAACACCGGGGAGCTGTTTTTT. The encoded protein is CASSPTSLAGGNTGELFF. Combining the CDR3 with reference TRBV5-1 and TRBJ2-2 gives the whole variable domain KAGVTQTPRYLIKTRGQQVTLSCSPISGHRSVSWYQQTPGQGLQFLFEYFSETQRNKGNFPGRFSGRQFSNSRSEMNVSTLELGDSALYLCASSPTSLAGGNTGELFFGEGSRLTVL.